This T cell receptor (beta chain) came from a study of blood T cell repertoires in COVID-19. The wider study: Spain, Italy and the United States supplied samples that represented acute and convalescent COVID-19.

V was clipped by 2 bases and J by 6 bases; unmatched bases: 9. CDR3 size: 15 residues. The germline V gene has CDR1 SGHDT and CDR2 YYEEEE. The authors' processing: For nucleated cells, counts were estimated from reference gene primer amplification. The table came from immunoSEQ multiplex PCR; TCRdb's copy has only in-frame clones and leaves some out. V and J calls and clone size are given by that table; D and trimming were obtained from the DNA. Counted here are fewer than 300,000 clones, around 85% occurring once; the ten biggest clones make up around 4.5%. Membership in each cohort depended on participant-reported clinical history. Two consecutive negative NP/OP PCR tests, clearance, or resolved symptoms defined Cohort 3 recovery.

Sequencing was carried out using PBMCs or T cells enriched from blood (not recorded which). The rearrangement joins TRBV5-6 to TRBJ2-7; 9 bases are shared with TRBD2. This TCR was recovered from a woman in her 30s who had recovered from COVID-19. DNA of the CDR3: TGTGCCAGCAGCTTCTTGACTAGCGGTGTAGCCGAGCAGTACTTC. This encodes CASSFLTSGVAEQYF.